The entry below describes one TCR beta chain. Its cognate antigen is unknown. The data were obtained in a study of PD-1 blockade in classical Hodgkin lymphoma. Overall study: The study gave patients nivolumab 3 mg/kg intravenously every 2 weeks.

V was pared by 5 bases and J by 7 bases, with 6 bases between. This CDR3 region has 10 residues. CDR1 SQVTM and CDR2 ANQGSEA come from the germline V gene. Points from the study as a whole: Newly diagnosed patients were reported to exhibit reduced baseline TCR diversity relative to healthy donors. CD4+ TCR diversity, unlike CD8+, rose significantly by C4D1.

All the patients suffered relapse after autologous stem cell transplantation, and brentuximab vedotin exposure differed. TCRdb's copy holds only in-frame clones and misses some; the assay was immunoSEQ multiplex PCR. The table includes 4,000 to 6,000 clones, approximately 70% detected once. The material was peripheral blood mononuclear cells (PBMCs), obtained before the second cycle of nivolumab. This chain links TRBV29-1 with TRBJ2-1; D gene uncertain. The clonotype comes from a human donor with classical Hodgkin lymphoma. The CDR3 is CSVFRNEQFF. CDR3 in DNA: TGCAGCGTTTTTAGAAATGAGCAGTTCTTC.